This is a list of T cell receptor beta chains from one sample in a study of blood T cell repertoires in COVID-19. Only in-frame clones appear in the TCRdb table, and some are missing; sequencing was by immunoSEQ multiplex PCR. The table lists about 150,000 clones, 87% of them singletons. The sample taken for sequencing was peripheral blood. The receptor source for this set is a woman aged 45 to 65 with acute or convalescent COVID-19. The CDR3 runs from the conserved cysteine through the conserved F or W. D genes are given only for firm matches. Only part of the rows carry a size: once, few, many, or a class if the clone is expanded.

TRBV19,.,.,TRBJ2-1,CASIEPNEQFF,TGTGCCAGTATAGAACCCAATGAGCAGTTCTTC
TRBV20-1,few,.,TRBJ2-3,CSASPEGTDTQYF,TGCAGTGCTAGTCCCGAGGGTACCGATACGCAGTATTTT
TRBV24-1,.,.,TRBJ2-1,CATSDGRTTPYNEQFF,TGTGCCACCAGTGATGGCCGAACTACCCCCTACAATGAGCAGTTCTTC
TRBV19,.,TRBD1,TRBJ2-7,CASSRGQMPYEQYF,TGTGCCAGTAGTAGGGGACAGATGCCCTACGAGCAGTACTTC
TRBV6-5,few,.,TRBJ2-1,CASSYSRVTYNEQFF,TGTGCCAGCAGTTACTCGAGGGTAACCTACAATGAGCAGTTCTTC
TRBV6-4,.,TRBD2,TRBJ2-3,CASSRLAGADPRADTQYF,TGTGCCAGCAGTCGACTAGCGGGAGCCGACCCTAGGGCAGATACGCAGTATTTT
TRBV10-1,once,TRBD2,TRBJ2-7,CASSVGLRPNEQYF,TGCGCCAGCAGTGTGGGACTAAGGCCTAACGAGCAGTACTTC
TRBV12-5,.,TRBD1,TRBJ2-7,CASGIRDRGPEQYF,TGTGCTAGTGGTATCCGGGACAGGGGGCCCGAGCAGTACTTC
TRBV24-1,.,.,TRBJ2-5,CATSDGQGNQETQYF,TGTGCCACCAGTGATGGGCAGGGCAACCAAGAGACCCAGTACTTC
TRBV19,.,TRBD1,TRBJ1-5,CASQGARGQPQHF,TGTGCCAGTCAGGGGGCGCGTGGTCAGCCCCAGCATTTT
TRBV19,.,TRBD2,TRBJ2-7,CASSIPRTSGYSYEQYF,TGTGCCAGTAGTATCCCCAGGACTAGCGGGTACTCCTACGAGCAGTACTTC
TRBV5-1,.,.,TRBJ2-1,CASSLVAEYNEQFF,TGCGCCAGCAGCTTAGTAGCAGAGTACAATGAGCAGTTCTTC
TRBV4-1,.,TRBD2,TRBJ2-1,CASSQDGKLAGGLTYNEQFF,TGCGCCAGCAGCCAAGATGGGAAACTAGCGGGGGGGTTAACCTACAATGAGCAGTTCTTC
TRBV28,.,.,TRBJ1-3,CAILDPGNTIYF,TGTGCCATCCTAGATCCTGGAAACACCATATATTTT
TRBV5-3,.,TRBD1,TRBJ2-3,CARSSDRARADTQYF,TGTGCCAGAAGCTCAGACAGGGCGCGGGCAGATACGCAGTATTTT
TRBV13,.,TRBD1,TRBJ2-1,CASSPPQDRGQNEQFF,TGTGCCAGCAGCCCTCCCCAGGACAGGGGGCAGAATGAGCAGTTCTTC
TRBV9,few,TRBD1,TRBJ2-7,CASSVDRGRFAHEQYF,TGTGCCAGCAGCGTAGACAGGGGCCGCTTCGCGCACGAGCAGTACTTC
TRBV6-5,.,.,TRBJ2-7,CASSYLAGVAYEQYF,TGTGCCAGCAGTTACCTAGCAGGGGTTGCCTACGAGCAGTACTTC
TRBV28,.,TRBD1,TRBJ1-1,CASRRPGGTEAFF,TGTGCCAGCAGGAGACCAGGGGGCACTGAAGCTTTCTTT
TRBV14,.,.,TRBJ2-7,CASSQDLGASSYEQYF,TGTGCCAGCAGCCAAGATCTTGGGGCCAGCTCCTACGAGCAGTACTTC
TRBV29-1,.,TRBD1,TRBJ1-2,CSVGDRGGHGYTF,TGCAGCGTTGGGGACAGGGGAGGGCATGGCTACACCTTC
TRBV23-1,.,TRBD2,TRBJ2-1,CASSQYFLSSNRRSSLAGDHEQFF,TGCGCCAGCAGTCAATATTTTCTTAGTTCTAATCGTCGTTCCTCACTAGCGGGAGATCATGAGCAGTTCTTC
TRBV7-2,.,TRBD1,TRBJ2-5,CASSPDRGFQETQYF,TGTGCCAGCAGTCCGGACAGGGGATTCCAAGAGACCCAGTACTTC
TRBV5-1,few,.,TRBJ1-5,CASSLGTDNQPQHF,TGCGCCAGCAGCTTGGGGACTGACAATCAGCCCCAGCATTTT
TRBV19,.,TRBD2,TRBJ2-1,CASSIGSAGVGNEQFF,TGTGCCAGTAGTATAGGCTCAGCGGGAGTCGGCAATGAGCAGTTCTTC
TRBV7-3,once,.,TRBJ1-4,CASSLNGHNEKLFF,TGTGCCAGCAGCTTGAACGGACATAATGAAAAACTGTTTTTT
TRBV30,.,TRBD1,TRBJ1-2,CAWSSGTGRPSGYTF,TGTGCCTGGAGTTCCGGGACAGGGAGACCTAGTGGCTACACCTTC
TRBV18,.,TRBD1,TRBJ2-2,CASSPGTGNTGELFF,TGTGCCAGCTCACCAGGGACAGGGAACACCGGGGAGCTGTTTTTT
TRBV9,.,.,TRBJ1-1,CASSEGHLVLSSTEAFF,TGTGCCAGCAGCGAGGGACATCTTGTCCTCTCGAGCACTGAAGCTTTCTTT
TRBV3-1/TRBV3-2,.,.,TRBJ2-1,CASSQRLGPNEQFF,TGTGCCAGCAGCCAACGACTAGGGCCCAATGAGCAGTTCTTC
TRBV27,.,.,TRBJ2-2,CASSFRTGRAGELFF,TGTGCCAGCAGTTTCCGGACAGGGAGGGCCGGGGAGCTGTTTTTT
TRBV30,.,TRBD2,TRBJ2-2,CAWRERTSGGWNTGELFF,TGTGCCTGGAGAGAGAGGACTAGCGGGGGATGGAACACCGGGGAGCTGTTTTTT
TRBV10-1,.,.,TRBJ2-2,CASSPTSPGELFF,TGCGCCAGCAGCCCCACTAGTCCTGGGGAGCTGTTTTTT
TRBV7-9,.,.,TRBJ2-1,CASSFGPYNEQFF,TGTGCCAGCAGCTTTGGCCCTTACAATGAGCAGTTCTTC
TRBV4-1,.,TRBD1,TRBJ1-5,CASSSLGDSIYSNQPQHF,TGCGCCAGCAGCTCCTTGGGGGACAGCATTTATAGCAATCAGCCCCAGCATTTT
TRBV6-4,.,.,TRBJ2-2,CASSQTSVTGELFF,TGTGCCAGCAGCCAAACTAGTGTTACCGGGGAGCTGTTTTTT
TRBV9,.,.,TRBJ2-3,CASSIRSSTDTQYF,TGTGCCAGCAGCATTCGGTCCAGCACAGATACGCAGTATTTT
TRBV6-6,.,TRBD1,TRBJ2-7,CASIPNPGTGWEQYF,TGTGCCAGCATTCCCAATCCCGGGACAGGGTGGGAGCAGTACTTC
TRBV27,.,TRBD1,TRBJ2-1,CASSLSGQGARNEQFF,TGTGCCAGCAGTTTATCTGGGCAGGGGGCGCGAAATGAGCAGTTCTTC
TRBV27,.,TRBD1,TRBJ1-1,CASSTYRGPKTEAFF,TGTGCCAGCAGTACCTACAGGGGGCCGAAGACTGAAGCTTTCTTT
TRBV5-6,.,TRBD1,TRBJ2-7,CASSRLIQGARVSYEQYF,TGTGCCAGCAGCAGGCTAATACAGGGGGCTAGGGTCTCCTACGAGCAGTACTTC
TRBV5-1,.,.,TRBJ2-1,CASSLGDGTEQFF,TGCGCCAGCAGCTTGGGGGACGGGACAGAGCAGTTCTTC
TRBV6-5,.,TRBD1,TRBJ2-7,CASKLTGGTYEQYF,TGTGCCAGCAAGTTGACAGGGGGCACCTACGAGCAGTACTTC
TRBV11-2,.,.,TRBJ2-7,CASRYKSIYEQYF,TGTGCCAGCAGGTACAAGTCAATCTACGAGCAGTACTTC
TRBV21-1,.,.,TRBJ2-2,CASSKGPGLALTGELFF,TGTGCCAGCAGCAAAGGTCCGGGACTAGCGCTTACCGGGGAGCTGTTTTTT
TRBV7-2,.,.,TRBJ1-5,CASSLVGGGQPQHF,TGTGCCAGCAGCTTAGTAGGTGGCGGACAGCCCCAGCATTTT
TRBV30,.,TRBD1,TRBJ1-1,CAWSSRGHKAFF,TGTGCCTGGAGCTCCAGGGGGCATAAGGCTTTCTTT
TRBV27,.,TRBD1,TRBJ1-6,CASKGQGGSPLHF,TGTGCCAGCAAGGGACAGGGAGGCTCACCCCTCCACTTT
TRBV5-4,.,TRBD1,TRBJ1-2,CASSTGQGNYGYTF,TGTGCCAGCAGCACCGGACAGGGGAACTATGGCTACACCTTC
TRBV5-1,.,TRBD1,TRBJ2-7,CASSLVAGGTSYEQYF,TGCGCCAGCAGCTTGGTCGCAGGGGGCACATCTTACGAGCAGTACTTC
TRBV14,.,TRBD1,TRBJ1-4,CASSSDLGTGWEKLFF,TGTGCCAGCAGTTCGGACCTCGGGACAGGCTGGGAAAAACTGTTTTTT
TRBV9,many,.,TRBJ1-3,CASSGGRVGGNTIYF,TGTGCCAGCAGCGGGGGCAGGGTAGGTGGAAACACCATATATTTT
TRBV18,.,.,TRBJ2-7,CASSPVGGSSYEQYF,TGTGCCAGCTCACCAGTCGGCGGAAGCTCCTACGAGCAGTACTTC
TRBV24-1,.,TRBD2,TRBJ2-3,CAIQERGLDTQYF,TGTGCCATCCAAGAGCGGGGGTTAGATACGCAGTATTTT
TRBV19,once,TRBD1,TRBJ1-1,CASSPRTGGANTEAFF,TGTGCCAGTAGCCCCCGGACAGGGGGCGCTAACACTGAAGCTTTCTTT
TRBV21-1,.,.,TRBJ2-6,CASSKGSGERFGANVLTF,TGTGCCAGCAGCAAGGGGAGCGGGGAGAGGTTCGGGGCCAACGTCCTGACTTTC
TRBV19,.,TRBD1,TRBJ1-6,CASSIERQGLHSPLHF,TGTGCCAGTAGTATAGAGCGACAGGGTTTACATTCACCCCTCCACTTT
TRBV4-1,.,TRBD1,TRBJ2-5,CASSPGPGQDLETQYF,TGCGCCAGCAGCCCCGGGCCGGGACAGGATCTGGAGACCCAGTACTTC
TRBV9,.,.,TRBJ2-7,CASSHRPGLGGYEQYF,TGTGCCAGCAGCCATCGACCGGGACTTGGGGGCTACGAGCAGTACTTC